These 10 T cell receptor beta chains were sequenced from one sample in a study of beta chain features in type 1 diabetes. Study-wide results and limits: Moderately but significantly shorter TCRB CDR3s were found in Type 1 diabetes patients in all four CD4+ subsets.

Expressed TCRB transcripts were sequenced after all isolated RNA was converted to cDNA. Only in-frame clones appear in the TCRdb table, and some are missing; sequencing was by immunoSEQ multiplex PCR. The top ten hold roughly 0.04% of the sample, which has hundreds of thousands of clones, 11% to 15% seen once. Their specific antigens are unknown. Sequencing was carried out using naive CD4+ T cells from blood. Receptor source: a man between 18 and 35 years old with type 1 diabetes.

The rearrangement uses TRBV28 and TRBJ1-2; D gene ambiguous. The CDR3 loop spans 11 amino acids. Germline V lookup: CDR1 MDHEN, CDR2 SYDVKM. V was trimmed by 3 bases and J by 8 bases, leaving 7 bases between them. Here the CDR3 reads CASSFGVGYTF. The CDR3 DNA reads as TGTGCCAGCAGTTTCGGCGTAGGCTACACCTTC.

The V call is TRBV5-1, the J call TRBJ1-2; weak D call: TRBD1 (5 bases). Germline loops: CDR1 SGHRS, CDR2 YFSETQ. V lost 0 bases, J lost 0 bases, and 15 bases lay in between. This CDR3 has 17 amino acids. DNA for the CDR3: TGCGCCAGCAGCTTGGTTGGAGGGACGGAACCTAACTATGGCTACACCTTC. The encoded protein is CASSLVGGTEPNYGYTF. Filled out from reference TRBV5-1 and TRBJ1-2, the complete variable domain reads KAGVTQTPRYLIKTRGQQVTLSCSPISGHRSVSWYQQTPGQGLQFLFEYFSETQRNKGNFPGRFSGRQFSNSRSEMNVSTLELGDSALYLCASSLVGGTEPNYGYTFGSGTRLTVV.

The J gene is TRBJ2-3, the V gene TRBV5-1, with D maybe TRBD2 (6 bases). This CDR3 contains 15 residues. Germline values: CDR1 SGHRS, CDR2 YFSETQ. Trimming took off 0 bases at V and 3 bases at J, with 11 bases between the two ends. This CDR3 reads CASSLAGDDTDTQYF. CDR3 DNA: TGCGCCAGCAGCTTGGCGGGGGATGATACAGATACGCAGTATTTT. The full variable domain, rest sourced from reference TRBV5-1 and TRBJ2-3, is KAGVTQTPRYLIKTRGQQVTLSCSPISGHRSVSWYQQTPGQGLQFLFEYFSETQRNKGNFPGRFSGRQFSNSRSEMNVSTLELGDSALYLCASSLAGDDTDTQYFGPGTRLTVL.

The chain uses TRBV9 and TRBJ2-1; 8 nucleotides align to TRBD2. There are 12 residues in the CDR3. After removal of 1 base from V and 13 bases from J, the junction contained 4 bases not matched to a gene. Germline CDR1 and CDR2: SGDLS and YYNGEE. The CDR3 DNA is TGTGCCAGCAGCGTACAGGCGGGAGGTCAGTTCTTC. It translates to CASSVQAGGQFF.

This clone was found a few times. This chain connects TRBV7-3 to TRBJ2-2, with D perhaps TRBD1 (7 bases). Trimming removed 5 bases at V and 5 bases at J, with 12 bases between. Germline assignment: CDR1 SGHTA and CDR2 FQGTGA. The CDR3 has 14 amino acids. CDR3 sequence: CASSAGQPTGELFF. DNA for the CDR3: TGTGCCAGCAGCGCGGGACAGCCGACCGGGGAGCTGTTTTTT.

The rearrangement uses TRBV30 and TRBJ1-5; TRBD1 is a possible D gene (5 bases). The V end lost 5 bases, the J end lost 4 bases, and 15 bases lay between the germline ends. CDR1 and CDR2 (germline): GTSNPN, SVGIG (reference sequence). This CDR3 is 14 amino acids long. CDR3 nucleotide sequence: TGTGCCTGGGGGCTACAGGTAGGAAATCAGCCCCAGCATTTT. Residues: CAWGLQVGNQPQHF.

This chain joins TRBV28 and TRBJ2-3, with D uncertain. The CDR3 spans 12 residues. V lost 7 bases, J lost 2 bases, and 7 bases lay in between. Germline values: CDR1 MDHEN, CDR2 SYDVKM. The CDR3, as DNA: TGTGCCAGCAATGTTTTCACAGATACGCAGTATTTT. Translated: CASNVFTDTQYF.

This clone was found a few times. V usage is TRBV25-1 and J usage is TRBJ2-1, with D unresolved. The CDR3 loop spans 13 amino acids. The germline gives CDR1 MGHDK, CDR2 SYGVNS. Trimming stripped 3 bases from V and 8 bases from J, with 11 bases between. CDR3 sequence reads: CASSDGVHDEQFF. CDR3 DNA sequence: TGTGCCAGCAGTGATGGTGTTCACGATGAGCAGTTCTTC.

A word on this clone: The sample contains more than one DNA sequence encoding this CDR3. The genes are TRBV7-2 and TRBJ2-3, with D hard to call. The germline V gene has CDR1 SGHTA and CDR2 FQGNSA. V shed 5 bases and J shed 0 bases, with 6 bases lying between them. The CDR3 contains 13 residues. The CDR3 loop is CASSAPSTDTQYF. CDR3 nucleotides: TGTGCCAGCAGCGCCCCTAGCACAGATACGCAGTATTTT.

This chain links TRBV28 with TRBJ2-1; 8 positions agree with TRBD1. The germline V gene encodes CDR1 MDHEN and CDR2 SYDVKM. Trimming removed 5 bases from V and 0 bases from J; junction bases left unmatched: 6. The CDR3 runs 16 residues. The CDR3 DNA reads TGTGCCAGCAGTCATCAGGGGGCAGGCTCCTACAATGAGCAGTTCTTC. Translating gives CASSHQGAGSYNEQFF.